This is a list of T cell receptor beta chains from one sample in a study of T cell responses to AZD1222 COVID-19 vaccine. Generated by immunoSEQ multiplex PCR, the TCRdb table keeps only in-frame clones and is missing some. The sample consists of 75,000 to 90,000 clones, 92% of them appearing once. The sample consisted of peripheral blood, taken 28 days after the second AZD1222 dose. The source of these receptors is an adult who received the AZD1222 COVID-19 vaccine. CDR3s include the opening cysteine and the closing phenylalanine or tryptophan. Each record gives: D gene, J gene, CDR3 length, clone size, V gene, CDR3 protein, CDR3 DNA. A D gene is named only where the DNA matches it firmly. Clone size is not always given. Where it is, it says once, few, many or a class for expanded clones.

D: TRBD2; J: TRBJ2-3; length: 15; size: -; V: TRBV5-1; CDR3: CASSLRLAGTDTQYF; DNA: TGCGCCAGCAGCCTCAGACTAGCGGGCACAGATACGCAGTATTTT
D: TRBD2; J: TRBJ2-3; length: 14; size: -; V: TRBV6-6; CDR3: CASSPGLARDTQYF; DNA: TGTGCCAGCAGTCCGGGACTAGCAAGGGATACGCAGTATTTT
D: -; J: TRBJ1-1; length: 15; size: -; V: TRBV4-2; CDR3: CASSQGPGMNTEAFF; DNA: TGTGCCAGCAGCCAAGGTCCGGGAATGAACACTGAAGCTTTCTTT
D: TRBD1; J: TRBJ1-5; length: 18; size: -; V: TRBV14; CDR3: CASSLDPGTGGLGQPQHF; DNA: TGTGCCAGCAGCCTCGACCCCGGGACAGGGGGCTTGGGTCAGCCCCAGCATTTT
D: TRBD2; J: TRBJ2-3; length: 14; size: -; V: TRBV5-1; CDR3: CASTSGGSTDTQYF; DNA: TGCGCCAGCACTTCGGGGGGTAGCACAGATACGCAGTATTTT
D: TRBD2; J: TRBJ2-1; length: 15; size: once; V: TRBV7-9; CDR3: CASPRSGRPGDEQFF; DNA: TGTGCCAGCCCTCGAAGCGGGAGGCCGGGCGATGAGCAGTTCTTC
D: -; J: TRBJ1-5; length: 14; size: -; V: TRBV5-1; CDR3: CASSLEGRNQPQHF; DNA: TGCGCCAGCAGCTTGGAGGGCAGGAATCAGCCCCAGCATTTT
D: -; J: TRBJ1-5; length: 16; size: -; V: TRBV7-2; CDR3: CASSLLSGGSNQPQHF; DNA: TGTGCCAGCAGCTTATTATCTGGGGGAAGCAATCAGCCCCAGCATTTT
D: -; J: TRBJ1-4; length: 15; size: -; V: TRBV7-9; CDR3: CASSQPLATNEKLFF; DNA: TGTGCCAGCAGCCAACCTCTAGCAACTAATGAAAAACTGTTTTTT
D: TRBD2; J: TRBJ2-1; length: 16; size: -; V: TRBV7-8; CDR3: CASSPGLAGVVNEQFF; DNA: TGTGCCAGCAGCCCCGGACTAGCGGGAGTGGTCAATGAGCAGTTCTTC
D: -; J: TRBJ2-6; length: 15; size: -; V: TRBV29-1; CDR3: CSVVFGSSGANVLTF; DNA: TGCAGCGTTGTCTTTGGGAGCTCTGGGGCCAACGTCCTGACTTTC
D: -; J: TRBJ2-7; length: 11; size: few; V: TRBV7-9; CDR3: CASSHSYEQYF; DNA: TGTGCCAGCAGCCACTCCTACGAGCAGTACTTC
D: TRBD2; J: TRBJ2-1; length: 18; size: once; V: TRBV19; CDR3: CASSIGGSSGSGYNEQFF; DNA: TGTGCCAGTAGTATAGGGGGCTCCAGCGGGAGTGGGTACAATGAGCAGTTCTTC
D: -; J: TRBJ2-2; length: 15; size: -; V: TRBV7-9; CDR3: CASLRQGGSTGELFF; DNA: TGTGCCTCACTGCGACAGGGAGGGAGCACCGGGGAGCTGTTTTTT
D: TRBD1; J: TRBJ1-2; length: 13; size: -; V: TRBV18; CDR3: CASSPDRGRGYTF; DNA: TGTGCCAGCTCACCAGACAGGGGGCGAGGCTACACCTTC
D: -; J: TRBJ2-7; length: 15; size: -; V: TRBV6-2/TRBV6-3; CDR3: CASSYFVITTYEQYF; DNA: TGTGCCAGCAGTTACTTCGTTATTACTACCTACGAGCAGTACTTC
D: TRBD1; J: TRBJ1-1; length: 13; size: -; V: TRBV7-8; CDR3: CASSLAQTGTGFF; DNA: TGTGCCAGCAGCTTAGCTCAGACGGGGACAGGTTTCTTT
D: TRBD1; J: TRBJ2-3; length: 18; size: -; V: TRBV9; CDR3: CASSVPRSQDRPEDTQYF; DNA: TGTGCCAGCAGCGTCCCACGCTCCCAGGACAGGCCTGAGGATACGCAGTATTTT
D: -; J: TRBJ1-2; length: 13; size: -; V: TRBV30; CDR3: CAWSVGQGYGYTF; DNA: TGTGCCTGGAGTGTGGGCCAGGGCTATGGCTACACCTTC
D: -; J: TRBJ2-2; length: 18; size: -; V: TRBV6-2/TRBV6-3; CDR3: CASSYLAVRVENTGELFF; DNA: TGTGCCAGCAGTTATTTAGCGGTCAGGGTGGAAAACACCGGGGAGCTGTTTTTT
D: -; J: TRBJ1-2; length: 12; size: -; V: TRBV2; CDR3: CASRQTNYGYTF; DNA: TGTGCCAGCAGACAGACTAACTATGGCTACACCTTC
D: -; J: TRBJ2-7; length: 16; size: -; V: TRBV7-2; CDR3: CASSPASALTHYEQYF; DNA: TGTGCCAGCAGCCCGGCTAGCGCTCTAACCCACTACGAGCAGTACTTC
D: -; J: TRBJ1-2; length: 13; size: -; V: TRBV5-1; CDR3: CASRLEGSGGYTF; DNA: TGCGCCAGCAGGTTGGAGGGTTCCGGAGGCTACACCTTC
D: TRBD2; J: TRBJ2-1; length: 15; size: few; V: TRBV5-1; CDR3: CASSLRGTSGNEQFF; DNA: TGCGCCAGCAGCTTGAGAGGGACTAGCGGGAATGAGCAGTTCTTC
D: -; J: TRBJ2-7; length: 15; size: few; V: TRBV27; CDR3: CASSFEGTHSYEQYF; DNA: TGTGCCAGCAGTTTTGAAGGGACACACTCCTACGAGCAGTACTTC
D: -; J: TRBJ2-7; length: 17; size: -; V: TRBV21-1; CDR3: CASSSREAGTGAYEQYF; DNA: TGTGCCAGCAGCTCCCGAGAAGCCGGGACGGGCGCGTACGAGCAGTACTTC
D: -; J: TRBJ1-2; length: 14; size: once; V: TRBV7-3; CDR3: CASSPDGGAKGYTF; DNA: TGTGCCAGCAGCCCTGACGGGGGGGCTAAAGGCTACACCTTC
D: -; J: TRBJ1-5; length: 14; size: -; V: TRBV5-1; CDR3: CASSTGNGNQPQHF; DNA: TGCGCCAGCAGTACAGGGAATGGCAATCAGCCCCAGCATTTT
D: -; J: TRBJ1-1; length: 14; size: -; V: TRBV3-1/TRBV3-2; CDR3: CASSQAALNTEAFF; DNA: TGTGCCAGCAGCCAAGCTGCTTTGAACACTGAAGCTTTCTTT
D: -; J: TRBJ2-2; length: 16; size: -; V: TRBV5-1; CDR3: CASSLAQGGNTGELFF; DNA: TGCGCCAGCAGCTTGGCGCAGGGAGGGAACACCGGGGAGCTGTTTTTT
D: -; J: TRBJ1-1; length: 13; size: -; V: TRBV6-5; CDR3: CASTQTVNTEAFF; DNA: TGTGCCAGCACTCAGACAGTGAACACTGAAGCTTTCTTT
D: -; J: TRBJ1-1; length: 14; size: -; V: TRBV10-1; CDR3: CASSRDSSGTEAFF; DNA: TGCGCCAGCAGCCGGGATTCCTCGGGCACTGAAGCTTTCTTT
D: -; J: TRBJ2-1; length: 15; size: -; V: TRBV27; CDR3: CASSLRGGPYNEQFF; DNA: TGTGCCAGCAGTTTAAGGGGGGGGCCCTACAATGAGCAGTTCTTC
D: TRBD2; J: TRBJ2-7; length: 14; size: -; V: TRBV7-2; CDR3: CASSRTSGGYEQYF; DNA: TGTGCCAGCAGCCGGACTAGCGGAGGATACGAGCAGTACTTC
D: -; J: TRBJ1-2; length: 13; size: -; V: TRBV6-2/TRBV6-3; CDR3: CASSYEQGHGYTF; DNA: TGTGCCAGCAGTTATGAACAGGGACATGGCTACACCTTC
D: -; J: TRBJ2-5; length: 14; size: once; V: TRBV7-2; CDR3: CASSLRRDQETQYF; DNA: TGTGCCAGCAGCTTGCGTCGGGACCAAGAGACCCAGTACTTC
D: -; J: TRBJ1-2; length: 11; size: -; V: TRBV19; CDR3: CASNSFYGYTF; DNA: TGTGCCAGTAACAGTTTCTATGGCTACACCTTC
D: -; J: TRBJ2-1; length: 12; size: -; V: TRBV12-3/TRBV12-4; CDR3: CASSFGNNEQFF; DNA: TGTGCCAGCAGTTTTGGGAACAATGAGCAGTTCTTC
D: -; J: TRBJ1-5; length: 16; size: -; V: TRBV30; CDR3: CAWSVPGQGRNQPQHF; DNA: TGTGCCTGGAGTGTTCCCGGTCAGGGGCGCAATCAGCCCCAGCATTTT
D: -; J: TRBJ2-1; length: 17; size: -; V: TRBV30; CDR3: CAWSVRRTGSYYNEQFF; DNA: TGTGCCTGGAGTGTTCGACGCACGGGAAGCTACTACAATGAGCAGTTCTTC
D: -; J: TRBJ2-3; length: 15; size: -; V: TRBV6-2/TRBV6-3; CDR3: CASSTTSRLTDTQYF; DNA: TGTGCCAGCAGTACCACTAGCAGACTCACAGATACGCAGTATTTT
D: -; J: TRBJ1-2; length: 13; size: -; V: TRBV6-5; CDR3: CASTYGPWEGYTF; DNA: TGTGCCAGCACCTACGGGCCTTGGGAGGGCTACACCTTC
D: -; J: TRBJ2-2; length: 16; size: -; V: TRBV5-4; CDR3: CASSRTGFLNTGELFF; DNA: TGTGCCAGCAGCCGCACAGGGTTCTTGAACACCGGGGAGCTGTTTTTT
D: -; J: TRBJ1-1; length: 15; size: -; V: TRBV6-1; CDR3: CASSEVGGGVTEAFF; DNA: TGTGCCAGCAGTGAAGTAGGAGGGGGGGTCACTGAAGCTTTCTTT
D: TRBD1; J: TRBJ1-6; length: 16; size: -; V: TRBV6-4; CDR3: CALPGQGAPVNSPLHF; DNA: TGTGCCCTCCCTGGGCAGGGGGCGCCCGTTAATTCACCCCTCCACTTT
D: -; J: TRBJ2-2; length: 13; size: -; V: TRBV29-1; CDR3: CSVDRGLAGELFF; DNA: TGCAGCGTTGACAGGGGATTAGCCGGGGAGCTGTTTTTT
D: -; J: TRBJ2-5; length: 14; size: -; V: TRBV18; CDR3: CASSPSGTPETQYF; DNA: TGTGCCAGCTCACCTTCCGGGACCCCGGAGACCCAGTACTTC
D: -; J: TRBJ1-1; length: 16; size: -; V: TRBV6-2/TRBV6-3; CDR3: CASSPRGARGNTEAFF; DNA: TGTGCCAGCAGCCCTCGGGGGGCTAGGGGGAACACTGAAGCTTTCTTT
D: TRBD2; J: TRBJ2-3; length: 16; size: -; V: TRBV6-6; CDR3: CASSYGTSGSTDTQYF; DNA: TGTGCCAGCAGTTACGGGACTAGCGGGAGCACAGATACGCAGTATTTT
D: TRBD1; J: TRBJ2-2; length: 15; size: -; V: TRBV7-9; CDR3: CASSRNRGTAGELFF; DNA: TGTGCCAGCAGCCGAAACAGGGGTACGGCCGGGGAGCTGTTTTTT
D: -; J: TRBJ1-1; length: 11; size: -; V: TRBV12-3/TRBV12-4; CDR3: CASSLLGEAFF; DNA: TGTGCCAGCAGTTTATTGGGAGAAGCTTTCTTT
D: -; J: TRBJ1-1; length: 13; size: once; V: TRBV5-6; CDR3: CASSLVAGFEAFF; DNA: TGTGCCAGCAGCTTGGTAGCAGGATTTGAAGCTTTCTTT
D: -; J: TRBJ1-3; length: 14; size: -; V: TRBV2; CDR3: CASARDNGGNTIYF; DNA: TGTGCCAGCGCACGAGATAACGGTGGAAACACCATATATTTT
D: TRBD2; J: TRBJ2-5; length: 13; size: -; V: TRBV12-3/TRBV12-4; CDR3: CASRDGGVVTQYF; DNA: TGTGCCAGTAGAGATGGGGGGGTGGTGACCCAGTACTTC
D: TRBD1; J: TRBJ1-3; length: 14; size: -; V: TRBV19; CDR3: CASTLQGRGNTIYF; DNA: TGTGCCAGTACCCTACAGGGGCGCGGAAACACCATATATTTT
D: -; J: TRBJ1-4; length: 12; size: once; V: TRBV10-3; CDR3: CATDPLNEKLFF; DNA: TGTGCCACCGACCCTCTGAACGAAAAACTGTTTTTT
D: -; J: TRBJ1-6; length: 18; size: -; V: TRBV7-8; CDR3: CASSLLGIAGNEASPLHF; DNA: TGTGCCAGCAGCTTACTAGGGATCGCAGGGAACGAGGCTTCACCCCTCCACTTT
D: TRBD2; J: TRBJ2-3; length: 14; size: -; V: TRBV7-2; CDR3: CASSVAGATDTQYF; DNA: TGTGCCAGCAGCGTTGCGGGAGCCACAGATACGCAGTATTTT
D: -; J: TRBJ2-3; length: 13; size: -; V: TRBV28; CDR3: CASIDARTDTQYF; DNA: TGTGCCAGCATCGACGCCCGAACTGATACGCAGTATTTT
D: TRBD2; J: TRBJ2-1; length: 15; size: -; V: TRBV5-5; CDR3: CASSLVASGTNEQFF; DNA: TGTGCCAGCAGCTTGGTAGCTAGCGGGACGAATGAGCAGTTCTTC